The TCR beta chain under discussion was sequenced for a study of blood T cell repertoires in COVID-19. Study-level information: Collection of acute and convalescent COVID-19 samples took place in the United States, Italy and Spain.

All recovered Cohort 3 donors got two negative PCRs, got clearance, or saw symptom resolution. In the source study's methods: Estimated nucleated cell counts came from reference gene primer amplification. Sequencing used immunoSEQ multiplex PCR; TCRdb keeps in-frame clones, though not all of them. That table furnishes V, J and clone size, whereas the DNA furnished D and trimming. The table records 390,000 or so clones, around 91% of them present only once. Germline V lookup: CDR1 SGDLS, CDR2 YYNGEE. The CDR3 is made up of 15 amino acids. With V trimmed by 1 base and J by 3 bases, 5 bases remained unmatched.

Sequencing was carried out using PBMCs or T cells enriched from blood (not recorded which). The gene calls are TRBV9 and TRBJ1-2, with 8 bases aligning to TRBD1. The sequence was collected from a young man who had recovered from COVID-19. The CDR3 bases are TGTGCCAGCAGCGTACTCACAGGGGGAGACTATGGCTACACCTTC. It yields the protein CASSVLTGGDYGYTF. Full variable domain (rest looked up from reference TRBV9 and TRBJ1-2): DSGVTQTPKHLITATGQRVTLRCSPRSGDLSVYWYQQSLDQGLQFLIQYYNGEERAKGNILERFSAQQFPDLHSELNLSSLELGDSALYFCASSVLTGGDYGYTFGSGTRLTVV.